This T cell receptor beta chain was captured in a study of shared clonotypes between healthy human individuals. As for the study in general: Each donor's CD8 memory used one plate, CD8 naive two, each CD4 subset three. Whole-study findings and limits: Sampling included only blood; tissue repertoires likely differ. Large sequencing depth failed to make sorted-subset sequencing complete, rarefaction showed.

Deep was the level used in running the assay. Repertoires were generated with immunoSEQ multiplex PCR, while TCRdb's copy carries only in-frame clones and drops some. The data contain approximately 650,000 clones, 95% to 96% of them singletons. Germline assignment: CDR1 MGHDK and CDR2 SYGVNS. There are 11 residues in the CDR3. The V end was cut by 5 bases, the J end by 6 bases, with 6 bases between. CD45RO-negative, CCR7-positively selected cells formed the naive CD8 fraction, excluding terminally differentiated effector memory CD45RA+ cells. As to this clone: Its antigen is not identified.

The clonotype originates from a woman aged 25 to 45 in good health. The chain links TRBV25-1 to TRBJ2-3, with D perhaps TRBD1 (6 bases). Sequencing was done on a sample of naive CD8+ T cells sorted from blood. CDR3 loop: CASSQGDTQYF. CDR3 nucleotide sequence: TGTGCCAGCAGTCAGGGGGATACGCAGTATTTT.